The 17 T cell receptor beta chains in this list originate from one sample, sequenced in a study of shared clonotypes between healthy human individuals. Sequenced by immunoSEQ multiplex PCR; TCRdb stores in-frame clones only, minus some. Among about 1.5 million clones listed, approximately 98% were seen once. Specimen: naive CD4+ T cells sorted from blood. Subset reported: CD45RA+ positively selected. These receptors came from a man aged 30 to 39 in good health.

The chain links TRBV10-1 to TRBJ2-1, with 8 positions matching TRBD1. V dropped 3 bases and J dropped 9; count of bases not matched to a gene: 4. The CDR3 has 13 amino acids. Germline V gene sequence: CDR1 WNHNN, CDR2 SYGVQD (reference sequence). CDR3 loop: CASSDPGGLEQFF. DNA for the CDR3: TGCGCCAGCAGTGACCCAGGGGGCCTTGAGCAGTTCTTC.

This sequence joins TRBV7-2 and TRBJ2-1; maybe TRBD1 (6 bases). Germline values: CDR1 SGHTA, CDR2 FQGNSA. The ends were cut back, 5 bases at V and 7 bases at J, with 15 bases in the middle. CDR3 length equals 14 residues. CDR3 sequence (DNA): TGTGCCAGCAGCCCCAGGGGCAGGGAAAATGAGCAGTTCTTC. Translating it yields CASSPRGRENEQFF.

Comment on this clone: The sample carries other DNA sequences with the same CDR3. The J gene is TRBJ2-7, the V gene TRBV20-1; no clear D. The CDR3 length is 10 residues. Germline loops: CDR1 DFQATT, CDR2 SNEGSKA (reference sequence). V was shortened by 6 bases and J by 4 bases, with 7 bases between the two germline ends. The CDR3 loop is CSAREYEQYF. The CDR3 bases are TGCAGTGCCCGCGAGTACGAGCAGTACTTC.

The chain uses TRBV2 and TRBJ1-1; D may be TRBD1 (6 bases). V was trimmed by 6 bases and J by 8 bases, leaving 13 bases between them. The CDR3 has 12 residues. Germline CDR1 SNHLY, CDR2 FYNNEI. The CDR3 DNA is TGTGCCAGCAGCGAGCTAGACAGGGAAGCTTTCTTT. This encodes CASSELDREAFF.

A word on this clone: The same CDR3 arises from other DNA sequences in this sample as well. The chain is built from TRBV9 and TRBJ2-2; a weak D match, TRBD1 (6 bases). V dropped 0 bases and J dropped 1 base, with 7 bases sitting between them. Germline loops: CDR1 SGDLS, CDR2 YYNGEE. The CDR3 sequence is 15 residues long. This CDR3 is CASSVGGGNTGELFF. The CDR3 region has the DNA TGTGCCAGCAGCGTAGGAGGGGGGAACACCGGGGAGCTGTTTTTT.

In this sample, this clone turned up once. CDR3 amino acids: CASRAMGSYEQYF. CDR3 bases: TGTGCCAGCAGAGCGATGGGGTCCTACGAGCAGTACTTC. The chain is built from TRBV28 and TRBJ2-7; unclear D gene. Trimming took off 6 bases at V and 1 base at J, with 10 bases between the two ends. The CDR3 extends over 13 amino acids. Germline-derived CDR1 and CDR2 are MDHEN and SYDVKM.

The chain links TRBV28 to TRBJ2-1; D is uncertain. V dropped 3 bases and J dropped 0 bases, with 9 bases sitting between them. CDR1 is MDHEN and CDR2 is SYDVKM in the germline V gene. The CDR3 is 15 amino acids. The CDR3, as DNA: TGTGCCAGCAGTTTCTCCCTCCGCTCCTACAATGAGCAGTTCTTC. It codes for CASSFSLRSYNEQFF.

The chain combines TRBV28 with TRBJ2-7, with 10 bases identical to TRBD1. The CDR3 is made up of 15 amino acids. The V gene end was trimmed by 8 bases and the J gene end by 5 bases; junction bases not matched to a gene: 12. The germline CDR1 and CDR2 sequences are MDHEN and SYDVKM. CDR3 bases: TGTGCCAGCGCCCTCCCCGGGACAGGGGTAAACGAGCAGTACTTC. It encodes CASALPGTGVNEQYF.

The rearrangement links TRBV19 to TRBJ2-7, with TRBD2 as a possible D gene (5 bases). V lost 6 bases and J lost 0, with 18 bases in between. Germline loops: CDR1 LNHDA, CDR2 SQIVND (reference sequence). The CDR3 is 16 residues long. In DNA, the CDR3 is TGTGCCAGTAGCCCAGCGTGGCAGGCGGGCTCCTACGAGCAGTACTTC. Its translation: CASSPAWQAGSYEQYF. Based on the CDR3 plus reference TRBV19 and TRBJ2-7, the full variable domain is DGGITQSPKYLFRKEGQNVTLSCEQNLNHDAMYWYRQDPGQGLRLIYYSQIVNDFQKGDIAEGYSVSREKKESFPLTVTSAQKNPTAFYLCASSPAWQAGSYEQYFGPGTRLTVT.

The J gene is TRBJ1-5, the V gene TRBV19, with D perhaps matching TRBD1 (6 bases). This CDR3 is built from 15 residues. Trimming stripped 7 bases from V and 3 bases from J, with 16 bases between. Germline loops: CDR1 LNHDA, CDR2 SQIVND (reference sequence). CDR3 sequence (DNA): TGTGCCAGTAAGCCTAACGACAGGCTCAATCAGCCCCAGCATTTT. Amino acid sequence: CASKPNDRLNQPQHF.

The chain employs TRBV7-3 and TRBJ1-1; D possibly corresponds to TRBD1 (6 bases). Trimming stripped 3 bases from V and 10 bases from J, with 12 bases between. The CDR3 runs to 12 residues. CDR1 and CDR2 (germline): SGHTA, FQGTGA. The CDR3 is CASSLTGQLAFF. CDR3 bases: TGTGCCAGCAGCTTGACCGGACAGCTAGCTTTCTTT.

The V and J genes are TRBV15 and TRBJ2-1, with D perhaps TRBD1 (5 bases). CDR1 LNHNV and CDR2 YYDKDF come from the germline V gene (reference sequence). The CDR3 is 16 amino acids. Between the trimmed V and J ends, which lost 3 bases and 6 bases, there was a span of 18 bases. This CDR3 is CATSRLTGPPGNEQFF. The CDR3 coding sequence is TGTGCCACCAGCAGGCTAACAGGTCCCCCCGGCAATGAGCAGTTCTTC.

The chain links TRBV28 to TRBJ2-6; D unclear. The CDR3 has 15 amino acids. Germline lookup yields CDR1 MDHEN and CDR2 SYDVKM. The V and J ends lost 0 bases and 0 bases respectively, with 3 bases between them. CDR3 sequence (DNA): TGTGCCAGCAGTTTATGGTTCTCTGGGGCCAACGTCCTGACTTTC. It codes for CASSLWFSGANVLTF.

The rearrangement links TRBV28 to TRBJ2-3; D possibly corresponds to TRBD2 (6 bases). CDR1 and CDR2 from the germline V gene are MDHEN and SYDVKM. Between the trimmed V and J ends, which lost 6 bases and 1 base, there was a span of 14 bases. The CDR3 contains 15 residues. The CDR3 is CASSNRASGTDTQYF. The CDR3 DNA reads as TGTGCCAGCAGCAATCGGGCTAGCGGCACAGATACGCAGTATTTT. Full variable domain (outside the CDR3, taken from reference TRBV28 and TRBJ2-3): DVKVTQSSRYLVKRTGEKVFLECVQDMDHENMFWYRQDPGLGLRLIYFSYDVKMKEKGDIPEGYSVSREKKERFSLILESASTNQTSMYLCASSNRASGTDTQYFGPGTRLTVL.

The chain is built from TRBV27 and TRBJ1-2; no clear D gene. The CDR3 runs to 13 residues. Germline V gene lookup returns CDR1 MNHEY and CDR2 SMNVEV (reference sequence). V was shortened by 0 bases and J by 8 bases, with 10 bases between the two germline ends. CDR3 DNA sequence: TGTGCCAGCAGTTTATCTCCCCCGGCCGGCTACACCTTC. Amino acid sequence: CASSLSPPAGYTF.

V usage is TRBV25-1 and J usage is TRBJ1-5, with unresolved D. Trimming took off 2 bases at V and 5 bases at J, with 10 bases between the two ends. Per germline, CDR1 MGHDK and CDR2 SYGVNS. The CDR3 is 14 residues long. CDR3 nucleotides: TGTGCCAGCAGTGAAATCGGTTTAGATCAGCCCCAGCATTTT. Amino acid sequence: CASSEIGLDQPQHF.

The CDR3 protein is CASSFDRVVAYEQYF. The CDR3 DNA is TGTGCCAGCAGCTTTGACAGGGTGGTTGCCTACGAGCAGTACTTC. The chain links TRBV5-6 to TRBJ2-7; 7 nucleotides match TRBD1. CDR1 and CDR2 (germline): SGHDT, YYEEEE. The CDR3 runs to 15 residues. J was trimmed by 2 bases and V by 2 bases; bases with no gene match: 7. The whole variable domain, remainder taken from reference TRBV5-6 and TRBJ2-7, is DAGVTQSPTHLIKTRGQQVTLRCSPKSGHDTVSWYQQALGQGPQFIFQYYEEEERQRGNFPDRFSGHQFPNYSSELNVNALLLGDSALYLCASSFDRVVAYEQYFGPGTRLTVT.